Listed here are 28 T cell receptor beta chains from one sample, sequenced in a study of blood T cell dynamics during melanoma immunotherapy. Some clones are missing from TCRdb's copy, which holds only in-frame ones; the method was immunoSEQ multiplex PCR. The sample yields 13,000 to 15,000 clones, about 94% seen once. Time point denoted: week 3, after first cycle of checkpoint inhibitor. The sample consisted of blood, taken from a patient treated with checkpoint blockade. The receptors come from a human donor with melanoma.

The CDR3 reads CASSLVQGGNSPLHF. The CDR3 nucleotides are TGCGCCAGCAGCTTGGTCCAGGGTGGCAATTCACCCCTCCACTTT. The chain carries TRBV5-1 and TRBJ1-6, with TRBD1 as a possible D gene (5 bases). Germline CDR1 SGHRS, CDR2 YFSETQ. Trimming took off 0 bases at V and 7 bases at J, with 11 bases between the two ends. The CDR3 consists of 15 residues.

The rearrangement links TRBV23-1 to TRBJ2-7; D not certain. TRBV23-1 is flagged as an ORF with uncertain function. V lost 4 bases, J lost 3 bases, and 16 bases lay in between. This CDR3 contains 15 residues. The CDR3 region has the DNA TGCGCCAGCAGTCCCCGTGGCACAGCCGACTACGAGCAGTACTTC. Amino acid sequence: CASSPRGTADYEQYF.

The V gene is TRBV4-2, the J gene TRBJ2-2; the D gene is possibly TRBD2 (5 bases). The CDR3 runs 15 residues. CDR1 is LGHNA, CDR2 YNFKEQ, per germline. Trimming pared 1 base from V and 6 bases from J, leaving 12 bases between. CDR3 sequence reads: CASSQVGVPPGELFF. The CDR3 coding sequence is TGTGCCAGCAGCCAAGTGGGAGTACCCCCCGGGGAGCTGTTTTTT.

The gene calls are TRBV9 and TRBJ2-1, with TRBD2 matching 10 bases. This CDR3 spans 17 amino acids. CDR1 is SGDLS and CDR2 is YYNGEE in the germline V gene. Trimming cost V 1 base and J 0 bases; bases outside gene matches: 4. The CDR3 loop reads CASSVRLAGLSYNEQFF. The CDR3 DNA is TGTGCCAGCAGCGTACGACTAGCGGGTCTCTCCTACAATGAGCAGTTCTTC.

This clone was observed once. The chain combines TRBV19 with TRBJ2-3; D possibly corresponds to TRBD2 (5 bases). CDR1 and CDR2 from the germline V gene are LNHDA and SQIVND (reference sequence). This CDR3 is built from 13 residues. Trimming removed 4 bases at V and 7 bases at J, with 12 bases between. CDR3: CASSKDGINTQYF. CDR3 in DNA: TGTGCCAGTAGTAAGGACGGGATCAATACGCAGTATTTT.

CDR3 region: CASSAYRGLQETQYF. The CDR3 DNA follows: TGTGCCAGCAGCGCTTATAGGGGGTTGCAAGAGACCCAGTACTTC. The V and J genes are TRBV27 and TRBJ2-5, with D possibly matching TRBD1 (6 bases). There are 15 residues in the CDR3. CDR1 and CDR2 from the germline V gene are MNHEY and SMNVEV (reference sequence). V dropped 6 bases and J dropped 2 bases, with 16 bases sitting between them.

CDR3 in DNA: TGTGCCAGCAGTGATGGTCTACAACACAATGAGCAGTTCTTC. This encodes CASSDGLQHNEQFF. V usage is TRBV2 and J usage is TRBJ2-1; D is undetermined. CDR3 length equals 14 residues. The ends were cut back, 3 bases at V and 5 bases at J, with 11 bases in the middle. Per the germline V gene, CDR1 is SNHLY and CDR2 is FYNNEI.

V gene TRBV5-6 combines with J gene TRBJ1-2; D not certain. Germline CDR1 and CDR2: SGHDT and YYEEEE. The CDR3 is 13 amino acids. Trimming removed 0 bases at V and 3 bases at J, with 6 bases between. The CDR3, as DNA: TGTGCCAGCAGCTTGGGGGAACACTATGGCTACACCTTC. Its protein is CASSLGEHYGYTF.

The gene calls are TRBV5-1 and TRBJ2-3, with TRBD2 matching over 10 bases. CDR3 length: 15 residues. Losses at the gene ends were 5 bases for V and 6 bases for J; bases not matched to a gene: 9. Germline V gene lookup returns CDR1 SGHRS and CDR2 YFSETQ. The CDR3 here is CASRGLAGAGDTQYF. For the CDR3, the DNA is TGCGCCAGCAGGGGTCTAGCGGGGGCAGGGGATACGCAGTATTTT. Looking up the rest from reference TRBV5-1 and TRBJ2-3 gives the full variable domain: KAGVTQTPRYLIKTRGQQVTLSCSPISGHRSVSWYQQTPGQGLQFLFEYFSETQRNKGNFPGRFSGRQFSNSRSEMNVSTLELGDSALYLCASRGLAGAGDTQYFGPGTRLTVL.

This chain links TRBV7-8 with TRBJ1-1; 9 bases line up with TRBD1. Germline trimming cut 5 bases from V and 0 bases from J; bases unmatched to any gene: 10. Germline-derived CDR1 and CDR2 are SGHVS and FQNEAQ. The CDR3 length is 17 residues. For the CDR3, the DNA is TGTGCCAGCAGCCCAACCGGGACAGGGATTATGAACACTGAAGCTTTCTTT. It yields the protein CASSPTGTGIMNTEAFF. Using reference TRBV7-8 and TRBJ1-1 for the parts outside the CDR3, the full variable domain is GAGVSQSPRYKVAKRGQDVALRCDPISGHVSLFWYQQALGQGPEFLTYFQNEAQLDKSGLPSDRFFAERPEGSVSTLKIQRTQQEDSAVYLCASSPTGTGIMNTEAFFGQGTRLTVV.

V and J are TRBV7-2 and TRBJ2-2; D call uncertain. The germline gives CDR1 SGHTA, CDR2 FQGNSA. The CDR3 consists of 14 residues. The V and J ends lost 0 bases and 7 bases respectively, with 9 bases between them. CDR3: CASSLAGLGGELFF. The CDR3 nucleotides are TGTGCCAGCAGCTTAGCTGGGTTGGGCGGGGAGCTGTTTTTT.

The chain couples TRBV5-6 to TRBJ1-2; D unclear. V was trimmed by 2 bases and J by 8 bases, leaving 19 bases between them. Germline CDR1 is SGHDT and CDR2 is YYEEEE. This CDR3 comprises 15 residues. This chain's CDR3 is CASSFGSSLISGYTF. In DNA, the CDR3 is TGTGCCAGCAGCTTTGGGAGCTCCCTGATCTCCGGCTACACCTTC.

The V gene is TRBV5-1, the J gene TRBJ2-4; D unresolved. V lost 4 bases and J 0 bases, leaving 11 bases between the germline ends. CDR1 is SGHRS and CDR2 is YFSETQ in the germline V gene. CDR3 length: 15 amino acids. Here the CDR3 reads CASSASLTAKNIQYF. CDR3 coding DNA: TGCGCCAGCAGCGCCTCACTTACAGCCAAAAACATTCAGTACTTC.

V is TRBV5-1 and J is TRBJ1-2; weak D call: TRBD1 (5 bases). Trimming took 4 bases from V and 7 from J, leaving 17 bases between them. Looked up from germline, CDR1 is SGHRS and CDR2 is YFSETQ. There are 14 residues in the CDR3. CDR3 DNA: TGCGCCAGCAGCCCCGTTTGGGGGAGTGGTGGCTACACCTTC. It specifies CASSPVWGSGGYTF. Looking up the rest from reference TRBV5-1 and TRBJ1-2 gives the full variable domain: KAGVTQTPRYLIKTRGQQVTLSCSPISGHRSVSWYQQTPGQGLQFLFEYFSETQRNKGNFPGRFSGRQFSNSRSEMNVSTLELGDSALYLCASSPVWGSGGYTFGSGTRLTVV.

This clone was seen a handful of times. The chain joins TRBV29-1 to TRBJ2-1; D is unresolved. Germline loops: CDR1 SQVTM, CDR2 ANQGSEA. The CDR3 extends over 15 amino acids. The germline V and J ends were trimmed by 1 base and 8 bases, with 18 bases remaining between them. This chain's CDR3 is CSVEVTAHEGDEQFF. CDR3 DNA: TGCAGCGTTGAAGTCACCGCCCATGAAGGCGATGAGCAGTTCTTC.

The rearrangement links TRBV30 to TRBJ2-6; D gene ambiguous. The CDR3 loop spans 12 amino acids. V was shortened by 2 bases and J by 1 base, with 0 bases between the two germline ends. The germline V gene has CDR1 GTSNPN and CDR2 SVGIG (reference sequence). The CDR3 region is CAWSSGANVLTF. The CDR3 DNA is TGTGCCTGGAGTTCTGGGGCCAACGTCCTGACTTTC.

This chain joins TRBV6-6 and TRBJ2-4; perhaps TRBD2 as D (6 bases). The CDR3 is 13 residues long. Trimming took 2 bases from V and 6 from J, leaving 8 bases between them. CDR1 is MNHNY, CDR2 SVGAGI, per germline (reference sequence). Written as DNA, the CDR3 is TGTGCCAGCAGTTACCTGGGGGGAAACATTCAGTACTTC. Encoded protein: CASSYLGGNIQYF.

The V and J genes are TRBV7-9 and TRBJ2-1, with D possibly matching TRBD1 (6 bases). The CDR3 covers 15 residues. From germline, CDR1 is SEHNR and CDR2 FQNEAQ (reference sequence). V was trimmed by 5 bases and J by 0 bases, leaving 11 bases between them. The CDR3 sequence: CASSTDRSSYNEQFF. The DNA for the CDR3 is TGTGCCAGCAGCACCGACAGGAGCTCCTACAATGAGCAGTTCTTC.

The chain carries TRBV9 and TRBJ1-2, with D hard to call. Germline CDR1 SGDLS, CDR2 YYNGEE. The ends were cut back, 0 bases at V and 3 bases at J, with 12 bases in the middle. There are 15 residues in the CDR3. The CDR3: CASSVVAGDHYGYTF. The CDR3 nucleotides are TGTGCCAGCAGCGTAGTGGCGGGAGATCACTATGGCTACACCTTC.

This clone was seen more than once but under ten times. V and J are TRBV19 and TRBJ1-2, with D perhaps TRBD1 (5 bases). Germline lookup yields CDR1 LNHDA and CDR2 SQIVND (reference sequence). The CDR3 consists of 12 residues. V lost 8 bases to trimming and J lost 2 bases, with 9 bases between them. This chain's CDR3 is CASRDLNYGYTF. The DNA for the CDR3 is TGTGCCAGTCGGGACTTAAACTATGGCTACACCTTC.

This chain connects TRBV6-6 to TRBJ1-1; tentative D call: TRBD1 (5 bases). This CDR3 is built from 16 residues. V shed 7 bases and J shed 10 bases, with 28 bases lying between them. Germline V gene data show CDR1 as MNHNY and CDR2 as SVGAGI (reference sequence). The CDR3, as DNA: TGTGCCAGCATCATCTTGGGCAGGGCGTTGGGGAAGAGAGCTTTCTTT. Its protein is CASIILGRALGKRAFF.

The genes are TRBV9 and TRBJ2-2; 7 bases are shared with TRBD2. The J segment lost 8 bases and the V segment lost 2 bases, leaving 3 bases of the junction unmatched. Germline V gene data show CDR1 as SGDLS and CDR2 as YYNGEE. This CDR3 region has 13 residues. The CDR3 loop reads CASSVSGGGELFF. The DNA for the CDR3 is TGTGCCAGCAGCGTTTCGGGAGGAGGGGAGCTGTTTTTT.

The chain recombines TRBV29-1 with TRBJ1-1, with 7 positions matching TRBD1. J was trimmed by 5 bases and V by 7 bases; bases with no gene match: 10. Germline V lookup: CDR1 SQVTM, CDR2 ANQGSEA. This CDR3 has 13 residues. CDR3 nucleotides: TGCAGCGCATCGTCAGGGGGGATGACTGAAGCTTTCTTT. It codes for CSASSGGMTEAFF.

The chain combines TRBV30 with TRBJ2-7; D is unresolved. Trimming removed 5 bases from V and 7 bases from J, with 24 bases in between. Germline CDR1 and CDR2: GTSNPN and SVGIG (reference sequence). CDR3 length equals 15 residues. In DNA form, the CDR3 reads TGTGCCTGGTCCGGCGAACCTACTCTCCTACGAGAGCAGTACTTC. Translation gives CAWSGEPTLLREQYF. Variable domain in full (rest from reference TRBV30 and TRBJ2-7): SQTIHQWPATLVQPVGSPLSLECTVEGTSNPNLYWYRQAAGRGLQLLFYSVGIGQISSEVPQNLSASRPQDRQFILSSKKLLLSDSGFYLCAWSGEPTLLREQYFGPGTRLTVT.

This clone was counted a single time. The rearrangement links TRBV6-1 to TRBJ2-3, with TRBD2 identical over 11 bases. The CDR3 length is 18 residues. Germline loops: CDR1 MNHNS, CDR2 SASEGT. V shed 2 bases and J 0 bases; nucleotides not matched to a gene: 7. Here the CDR3 reads CASSEWPSGGTSTDTQYF. DNA for the CDR3: TGTGCCAGCAGTGAATGGCCTAGCGGGGGGACTAGCACAGATACGCAGTATTTT.

The genes are TRBV11-2 and TRBJ2-3; D gene ambiguous. There are 12 residues in the CDR3. V lost 4 bases to trimming and J lost 3 bases, with 5 bases between them. Germline CDR1 SGHAT, CDR2 FQNNGV. CDR3 loop: CASSSTTDTQYF. In DNA, the CDR3 is TGTGCCAGCAGCTCGACGACAGATACGCAGTATTTT.

This clone has only one observation. The chain is built from TRBV5-8 and TRBJ1-4; TRBD1 matches at 8 bases. Germline trimming cut 0 bases from V and 7 bases from J; bases unmatched to any gene: 5. The CDR3 spans 15 residues. Germline CDR1 is SGHTS and CDR2 is YDEGEE. CDR3 bases: TGTGCCAGCAGCTTGGGGCAGGGGGCTGGTGAAAAACTGTTTTTT. This sequence encodes CASSLGQGAGEKLFF.

Only a few counts were recorded for this clone. The genes are TRBV27 and TRBJ1-6, with D maybe TRBD1 (6 bases). Germline CDR1 and CDR2: MNHEY and SMNVEV (reference sequence). The V gene lost 6 bases and the J gene lost 10 bases, with 16 bases spanning the gap. CDR3 length: 14 amino acids. The CDR3 bases are TGTGCCAGCAGAACAACAGGGACGAGATCACCCCTCCACTTT. Translation gives CASRTTGTRSPLHF.